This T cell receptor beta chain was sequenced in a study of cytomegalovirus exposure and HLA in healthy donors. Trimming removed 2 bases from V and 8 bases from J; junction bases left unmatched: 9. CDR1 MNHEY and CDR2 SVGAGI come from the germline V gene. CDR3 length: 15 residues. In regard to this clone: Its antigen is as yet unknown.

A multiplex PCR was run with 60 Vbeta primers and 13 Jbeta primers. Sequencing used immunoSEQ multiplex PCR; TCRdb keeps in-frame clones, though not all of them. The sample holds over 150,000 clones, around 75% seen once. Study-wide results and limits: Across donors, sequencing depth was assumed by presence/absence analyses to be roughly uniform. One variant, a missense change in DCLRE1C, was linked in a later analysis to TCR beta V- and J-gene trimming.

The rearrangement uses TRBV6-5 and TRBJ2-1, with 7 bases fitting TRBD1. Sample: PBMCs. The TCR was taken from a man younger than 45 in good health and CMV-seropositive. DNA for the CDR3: TGTGCCAGCAGTTACCTAGGGGGCGCGAGGTATGAGCAGTTCTTC. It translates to CASSYLGGARYEQFF.